This TCR beta chain was sequenced in a study of cytomegalovirus exposure and HLA in healthy donors. Findings of the study overall: In an earlier analysis, in 620 or so donors, most V segments appeared productive either ~90% or ~30% of the time.

The germline V gene has CDR1 SGDLS and CDR2 YYNGEE. Trimming cost V 4 bases and J 6 bases, with 11 bases left between them. This CDR3 region has 13 residues. A multiplex PCR was run with 60 Vbeta primers and 13 Jbeta primers. Repertoires were generated with immunoSEQ multiplex PCR, while TCRdb's copy carries only in-frame clones and drops some. The sample lists fewer than 200,000 clones; 75% to 85% were seen once. As regards this clone: Its specificity is not known.

Healthy bone marrow donors supplied every sample. The clonotype was recovered from a female donor in good health and CMV-seronegative. The rearrangement links TRBV9 to TRBJ1-5; D may be TRBD1 (6 bases). The material sequenced was PBMCs. This chain's CDR3 is CASSRTGFQPQHF. CDR3 nucleotides: TGTGCCAGCAGCCGAACAGGGTTTCAGCCCCAGCATTTT. Looking up the rest from reference TRBV9 and TRBJ1-5 gives the full variable domain: DSGVTQTPKHLITATGQRVTLRCSPRSGDLSVYWYQQSLDQGLQFLIQYYNGEERAKGNILERFSAQQFPDLHSELNLSSLELGDSALYFCASSRTGFQPQHFGDGTRLSIL.